These 9 T cell receptor beta chains originate from one sample sequenced in a study of blood T cell repertoires in COVID-19. TCRdb keeps only in-frame clones here, not all; method: immunoSEQ multiplex PCR. The repertoire holds around 270,000 clones, with around 89% as singletons. Input material: peripheral blood. All receptors come from a man between 40 and 49 years old with acute or convalescent COVID-19.

This clone was counted only a few times. The V call is TRBV5-1, the J call TRBJ1-5; 8 bases match TRBD1. Germline CDR1 and CDR2: SGHRS and YFSETQ. V lost 4 bases, J lost 2 bases, and 5 bases stayed unmatched. The CDR3 runs 15 residues. In nucleotides, the CDR3 is TGCGCCAGCAGCATGACAGGGGAGGGCAATCAGCCCCAGCATTTT. Its protein is CASSMTGEGNQPQHF.

DNA of the CDR3: TGTGCCAGTAGTCATGGACAGGGCGGCAATCAGCCCCAGCATTTT. Translating it yields CASSHGQGGNQPQHF. The chain has TRBV19 and TRBJ1-5; 8 bases align to TRBD1. This CDR3 spans 15 amino acids. From germline, CDR1 is LNHDA and CDR2 SQIVND (reference sequence). The ends lost 5 bases at V and 2 bases at J; junction bases unmatched: 5.

The chain is built from TRBV5-6 and TRBJ2-3; D is unclear. Germline V lookup: CDR1 SGHDT, CDR2 YYEEEE. The CDR3 totals 13 residues. The V end was cut by 0 bases, the J end by 1 base, with 3 bases between. DNA of the CDR3: TGTGCCAGCAGCTTGGCAGGCACAGATACGCAGTATTTT. Translating it yields CASSLAGTDTQYF.

Only a few counts were recorded for this clone. The chain has TRBV25-1 and TRBJ1-1; the D gene is possibly TRBD1 (5 bases). V was trimmed by 3 bases and J by 5 bases, leaving 13 bases between them. This CDR3 has 14 residues. The germline V gene encodes CDR1 MGHDK and CDR2 SYGVNS. CDR3 region: CASSEALGLTEAFF. CDR3 sequence (DNA): TGTGCCAGCAGTGAGGCGTTGGGGCTGACTGAAGCTTTCTTT.

This clone occurred once. The chain is built from TRBV7-9 and TRBJ1-1; no clear D gene. CDR1 and CDR2 (germline): SEHNR, FQNEAQ (reference sequence). V was clipped by 2 bases and J by 3 bases, with 10 bases between them. CDR3 length: 14 residues. The CDR3 DNA is TGTGCCAGCAGCTTATTAAACGGGGACACTGAAGCTTTCTTT. It is translated as CASSLLNGDTEAFF.

The V call is TRBV20-1, the J call TRBJ2-1, with D hard to call. Between the trimmed V and J ends, which lost 5 bases and 7 bases, there was a span of 6 bases. The CDR3 is made up of 10 amino acids. Germline assignment: CDR1 DFQATT and CDR2 SNEGSKA (reference sequence). CDR3 sequence (DNA): TGCAGTGCTTACAAGAATGAGCAGTTCTTC. Translation: CSAYKNEQFF.

The chain has TRBV7-8 and TRBJ2-3; 11 bases line up with TRBD2. J lost 2 bases, V lost 8 bases, and 3 bases had no gene match. CDR1 is SGHVS, CDR2 FQNEAQ, per germline. This CDR3 has 14 amino acids. The CDR3 nucleotides read TGTGCCAGCCGACTAGCGGGGCACACAGATACGCAGTATTTT. This codes for CASRLAGHTDTQYF.

This clone has a single count. The V gene is TRBV5-1, the J gene TRBJ2-3, with D maybe TRBD1 (6 bases). Germline-derived CDR1 and CDR2 are SGHRS and YFSETQ. V was trimmed by 5 bases and J by 0 bases, leaving 13 bases between them. There are 15 residues in the CDR3. In DNA, the CDR3 is TGCGCCAGCAGTGGACAGTCGTCGAGCACAGATACGCAGTATTTT. This sequence encodes CASSGQSSSTDTQYF.

V usage is TRBV11-3 and J usage is TRBJ2-3; 8 positions agree with TRBD2. The CDR3 extends over 15 amino acids. V was clipped by 5 bases and J by 4 bases; unmatched bases: 8. Germline-derived CDR1 and CDR2 are SGHNT and YENEEA. CDR3 nucleotides: TGTGCCAGCAGCCCCGGGGGGGCGTCCGCAGATACGCAGTATTTT. It yields the protein CASSPGGASADTQYF. Variable domain in full (rest from reference TRBV11-3 and TRBJ2-3): EAGVVQSPRYKIIEKKQPVAFWCNPISGHNTLYWYLQNLGQGPELLIRYENEEAVDDSQLPKDRFSAERLKGVDSTLKIQPAELGDSAVYLCASSPGGASADTQYFGPGTRLTVL.